This TCR beta chain was recovered during a study of CD8 T cells in ankylosing spondylitis. Notes on the study in general: CD8+ disease-linked clones were present at relatively low frequencies in blood. About 8 highly homologous variants made up a TCR beta motif, and this motif appeared characteristic of ankylosing spondylitis blood.

With molecular barcodes, quantitative 5'-RACE was used to make the TCR beta libraries. MiXCR was run by TCRdb on the 5' RACE reads, yielding one entry per CDR3 protein. The sample lists 100,000 to 150,000 distinct CDR3 sequences, about an eighth occurring once. This clonotype was counted only a few times. What it recognizes is unknown. Germline V CDR1 and CDR2: SNHLY, FYNNEI. V shed 6 bases and J 10 bases; nucleotides not matched to a gene: 13. This CDR3 comprises 15 residues. The clonotype originates from a female donor with ankylosing spondylitis or in good health (not recorded which). Sequencing was performed on blood, either unsorted or a sorted T cell fraction (not recorded which). The V gene is TRBV2, the J gene TRBJ2-3; 10 bases are shared with TRBD2. The CDR3, as DNA: TGTGCCAGCAGAGAGGGGCTAGCGGGGGCGGTGGCGCAGTATTTT. The encoded protein is CASREGLAGAVAQYF. Full variable domain (outside the CDR3, taken from reference TRBV2 and TRBJ2-3): EPEVTQTPSHQVTQMGQEVILRCVPISNHLYFYWYRQILGQKVEFLVSFYNNEISEKSEIFDDQFSVERPDGSNFTLKIRSTKLEDSAMYFCASREGLAGAVAQYFGPGTRLTVL.